The 27 T cell receptor beta chains below were found in one sample sequenced in a study of identifying expanded T cells in peripheral blood. Generated by immunoSEQ multiplex PCR, the TCRdb table keeps only in-frame clones and is missing some. The table shows about 80,000 clones, with roughly 84% occurring only once. The sequencing sample was made of blood. These receptors were obtained from a person aged 18-70 years in good health.

This chain links TRBV15 with TRBJ2-7; D tentatively fits TRBD1 or TRBD2 (6 bases each). There are 18 residues in the CDR3. Trimming removed 0 bases at V and 0 bases at J, with 18 bases between. Germline V gene data show CDR1 as LNHNV and CDR2 as YYDKDF (reference sequence). In DNA, the CDR3 is TGTGCCACCAGCAGAGATCGGGGGCAGCGACTAAGCTCCTACGAGCAGTACTTC. Its translation: CATSRDRGQRLSSYEQYF.

The chain combines TRBV5-5 with TRBJ2-3; 7 positions match TRBD2. This CDR3 spans 15 amino acids. The germline V gene encodes CDR1 SGHKS and CDR2 YYEKEE (reference sequence). After removal of 4 bases from V and 6 bases from J, the junction contained 11 bases not matched to a gene. CDR3 nucleotide sequence: TGTGCCAGCAGCCGCGGGACTAACATTCGCGATACGCAGTATTTT. Protein: CASSRGTNIRDTQYF.

V usage is TRBV7-6 and J usage is TRBJ2-1; tentatively, D is TRBD1 (6 bases). The ends were cut back, 2 bases at V and 10 bases at J, with 12 bases in the middle. CDR3 size: 13 residues. Germline CDR1 is SGHVS and CDR2 is FNYEAQ. Written as DNA, the CDR3 is TGTGCCAGCAGCTTAAGACAGGTCGCGGAGCAGTTCTTC. Amino acids: CASSLRQVAEQFF. Based on the CDR3 plus reference TRBV7-6 and TRBJ2-1, the full variable domain is GAGVSQSPRYKVTKRGQDVALRCDPISGHVSLYWYRQALGQGPEFLTYFNYEAQQDKSGLPNDRFSAERPEGSISTLTIQRTEQRDSAMYRCASSLRQVAEQFFGPGTRLTVL.

The rearrangement uses TRBV30 and TRBJ1-5; TRBD1 agrees at 8 bases. CDR3 length: 15 amino acids. CDR1 and CDR2 (germline): GTSNPN, SVGIG (reference sequence). The junction had 6 bases not matched to a gene; V was cut back by 0 bases and J by 5 bases. The CDR3 sequence is CAWSVRTGGDQPQHF. The CDR3 bases are TGTGCCTGGAGTGTACGTACAGGGGGTGATCAGCCCCAGCATTTT.

This CDR3 is CASSTVSQGEQYF. CDR3 nucleotides: TGTGCCAGCAGCACCGTTTCCCAGGGGGAGCAGTACTTC. The rearrangement links TRBV7-2 to TRBJ2-7; tentatively, D is TRBD1 (6 bases). V was cut by 5 bases and J by 7 bases, with 15 bases left in between. The CDR3 loop spans 13 amino acids. The germline V gene has CDR1 SGHTA and CDR2 FQGNSA.

V usage is TRBV10-3 and J usage is TRBJ1-2; TRBD1 aligns across 7 bases. V lost 6 bases to trimming and J lost 8 bases; unmatched junction nucleotides: 12. This CDR3 region has 14 residues. CDR1 is ENHRY, CDR2 SYGVKD, per germline. CDR3 residues: CAIRGTAKDIGYTF. The CDR3, as DNA: TGTGCCATCAGGGGGACAGCCAAAGACATAGGCTACACCTTC.

The chain couples TRBV7-9 to TRBJ2-2; 8 nucleotides agree with TRBD2. This CDR3 has 16 amino acids. Germline loops: CDR1 SEHNR, CDR2 FQNEAQ (reference sequence). J lost 2 bases, V lost 0 bases, and 2 bases had no gene match. This chain's CDR3 is CASSLASGINTGELFF. DNA for the CDR3: TGTGCCAGCAGCTTAGCTAGCGGGATAAACACCGGGGAGCTGTTTTTT.

This chain uses TRBV28 with TRBJ2-3; maybe TRBD1 (6 bases). The V end lost 6 bases, the J end lost 2 bases, and 12 bases lay between the germline ends. There are 14 residues in the CDR3. CDR1 MDHEN and CDR2 SYDVKM come from the germline V gene. Here the CDR3 reads CASRGAPNTDTQYF. In DNA, the CDR3 is TGTGCCAGCAGGGGGGCGCCGAACACAGATACGCAGTATTTT.

The J gene is TRBJ2-7, the V gene TRBV4-2; a possible D gene is TRBD2 (6 bases). V was cut by 0 bases and J by 5 bases, with 8 bases left in between. From germline, CDR1 is LGHNA and CDR2 YNFKEQ. This CDR3 contains 13 residues. Here the CDR3 reads CASSQEAGHEQYF. CDR3 DNA sequence: TGTGCCAGCAGCCAAGAAGCGGGTCACGAGCAGTACTTC.

This sequence joins TRBV27 and TRBJ2-3; D is unresolved. The CDR3 is 12 residues long. V was shortened by 2 bases and J by 14 bases, with 14 bases between the two germline ends. The germline CDR1 and CDR2 sequences are MNHEY and SMNVEV (reference sequence). In nucleotides, the CDR3 is TGTGCCAGCAGTTTAACCCCCCGTATGTGGTATTTT. Protein sequence: CASSLTPRMWYF.

V gene TRBV7-2 combines with J gene TRBJ1-1, with unresolved D. Germline V CDR1 and CDR2: SGHTA, FQGNSA. With 1 base removed from V and 4 bases from J, the gap between germline ends came to 7 bases. CDR3 length: 13 amino acids. The CDR3 nucleotides are TGTGCCAGCAGCTTAGACCAGACCACTGAAGCTTTCTTT. Its translation is CASSLDQTTEAFF. Full variable domain (remainder filled in from reference TRBV7-2 and TRBJ1-1): GAGVSQSPSNKVTEKGKDVELRCDPISGHTALYWYRQSLGQGLEFLIYFQGNSAPDKSGLPSDRFSAERTGGSVSTLTIQRTQQEDSAVYLCASSLDQTTEAFFGQGTRLTVV.

V usage is TRBV2 and J usage is TRBJ1-1; D gene unclear. The V and J ends lost 6 bases and 5 bases respectively, with 13 bases between them. This CDR3 region has 13 residues. From germline, CDR1 is SNHLY and CDR2 FYNNEI. The CDR3 is CASRAESRTEAFF. The CDR3 DNA reads TGTGCCAGCAGGGCTGAAAGTAGGACTGAAGCTTTCTTT.

This clone has a handful of counts. V gene TRBV4-2 combines with J gene TRBJ2-1; D may be TRBD2 (6 bases). CDR3 length: 16 residues. Trimming shortened V by 3 bases and J by 6 bases, and 18 bases separated the two germline ends. Germline CDR1 and CDR2: LGHNA and YNFKEQ. The CDR3 protein is CASSQEGGNGFNEQFF. CDR3 in DNA: TGTGCCAGCAGCCAGGAAGGAGGGAATGGGTTCAATGAGCAGTTCTTC.

The J gene is TRBJ2-7, the V gene TRBV2, with D perhaps given as TRBD1 or TRBD2 (6 bases each). Looked up from germline, CDR1 is SNHLY and CDR2 is FYNNEI. The CDR3 is 13 amino acids. V was clipped by 4 bases and J by 3 bases, with 10 bases between them. DNA for the CDR3: TGTGCCAGCAGTGGGGGGGCGGACTACGAGCAGTACTTC. Translating gives CASSGGADYEQYF.

J is TRBJ2-7 and V is TRBV20-1; D ambiguous. CDR1 DFQATT and CDR2 SNEGSKA come from the germline V gene (reference sequence). The CDR3 spans 11 residues. The V and J ends lost 2 bases and 2 bases respectively, with 4 bases between them. CDR3 DNA sequence: TGCAGTGCTAGACTCGCCTACGAGCAGTACTTC. Protein product: CSARLAYEQYF.

The chain has TRBV11-2 and TRBJ2-2, with TRBD1 identical over 7 bases. CDR3 length: 15 amino acids. The V segment lost 4 bases and the J segment 4 bases; nucleotides outside the gene matches: 6. CDR1 SGHAT and CDR2 FQNNGV come from the germline V gene. This CDR3 reads CASSSGTASTGELFF. The CDR3 DNA sequence: TGTGCCAGCAGCTCCGGGACAGCGAGCACCGGGGAGCTGTTTTTT.

The chain is built from TRBV7-2 and TRBJ2-7; D unclear. Germline values: CDR1 SGHTA, CDR2 FQGNSA. The CDR3 contains 13 residues. V lost 1 base to trimming and J lost 3 bases, with 7 bases between them. CDR3 in amino acids: CASSLGLNYEQYF. In DNA, the CDR3 is TGTGCCAGCAGCTTAGGGTTGAACTACGAGCAGTACTTC.

V usage is TRBV5-1 and J usage is TRBJ2-7; tentative D call: TRBD1 (5 bases). V was pared by 7 bases and J by 3 bases, with 20 bases between. Germline CDR1 and CDR2: SGHRS and YFSETQ. This CDR3 region has 15 residues. CDR3 in DNA: TGCGCCAGCCCCGCAGGGTATTCGAGAAACTACGAGCAGTACTTC. Translated: CASPAGYSRNYEQYF.

This clone was counted only a few times. This sequence joins TRBV4-3 and TRBJ1-2; 9 nucleotides line up with TRBD1. V was pared by 3 bases and J by 3 bases, with 2 bases of the junction left unmatched. The CDR3 covers 14 residues. Germline CDR1 reads LGHNA; CDR2 reads YSLEER. The CDR3 sequence is CASSQGDRDYGYTF. CDR3 bases: TGCGCCAGCAGCCAGGGGGACAGGGACTATGGCTACACCTTC.

V usage is TRBV5-1 and J usage is TRBJ2-2; 10 bases line up with TRBD2. V lost 1 base, J lost 6 bases, and 6 bases stayed unmatched. The CDR3 totals 16 residues. Germline assignment: CDR1 SGHRS and CDR2 YFSETQ. CDR3 residues: CASSLRAGGEAGELFF. The CDR3 DNA sequence: TGCGCCAGCAGCTTGAGAGCGGGAGGGGAGGCCGGGGAGCTGTTTTTT.

The CDR3 protein is CASSRPLRGENTEAFF. The CDR3 nucleotides are TGCGCCAGCAGCCGACCCTTACGGGGAGAGAACACTGAAGCTTTCTTT. This chain joins TRBV4-1 and TRBJ1-1; D not certain. The germline V and J ends were trimmed by 4 bases and 1 base, with 16 bases remaining between them. CDR1 and CDR2 (germline): MGHRA, YSYEKL. The CDR3 is 16 amino acids.

This clone was detected only once. V gene TRBV6-5 combines with J gene TRBJ2-7, with TRBD2 matching 8 bases. Germline CDR1 is MNHEY and CDR2 is SVGAGI. The V gene end was trimmed by 2 bases and the J gene end by 3 bases; junction bases not matched to a gene: 6. This CDR3 region has 15 residues. The CDR3: CASSYLPGGGYEQYF. CDR3 DNA sequence: TGTGCCAGCAGTTACCTCCCGGGGGGGGGCTACGAGCAGTACTTC.

The chain combines TRBV14 with TRBJ2-1; 10 bases agree with TRBD2. Trimming removed 0 bases from V and 8 bases from J; junction bases left unmatched: 7. The CDR3 consists of 16 residues. Germline CDR1 is SGHDN and CDR2 is FVKESK. The CDR3 spells CASSQDMVSGRHEQFF. Written as DNA, the CDR3 is TGTGCCAGCAGCCAAGATATGGTTAGCGGGAGGCATGAGCAGTTCTTC.

This rearrangement joins TRBV18 to TRBJ2-7; the D gene is possibly TRBD2 (5 bases). With 3 bases removed from V and 9 bases from J, the gap between germline ends came to 15 bases. CDR3 size: 13 residues. CDR1 and CDR2 (germline): KGHSH, LQKENI. The CDR3 DNA follows: TGTGCCAGCTCACCCGATCGGGGAGCGCTGCAGTACTTC. Amino acid sequence: CASSPDRGALQYF.

The CDR3 region is CASSTRTSGSSYEQYF. Written as DNA, the CDR3 is TGTGCCAGTAGTACGCGGACTAGCGGGAGCTCCTACGAGCAGTACTTC. The chain carries TRBV19 and TRBJ2-7, with 13 bases aligning to TRBD2. This CDR3 contains 16 residues. Germline V gene sequence: CDR1 LNHDA, CDR2 SQIVND (reference sequence). V shed 4 bases and J 0 bases; nucleotides not matched to a gene: 3.

This clone came up a few times. This chain joins TRBV4-3 and TRBJ1-2; no reliable D call. Germline V CDR1 and CDR2: LGHNA, YSLEER. This CDR3 contains 12 residues. V dropped 1 base and J dropped 2 bases, with 2 bases sitting between them. CDR3 sequence: CASSQGNYGYTF. The CDR3 DNA follows: TGCGCCAGCAGCCAAGGAAACTATGGCTACACCTTC.

The V gene is TRBV18, the J gene TRBJ1-1, with unresolved D. The length of the CDR3 is 15 residues. Per the germline V gene, CDR1 is KGHSH and CDR2 is LQKENI. Trimming left V 0 bases short and J 10 bases short, with 18 bases between. The CDR3 coding sequence is TGTGCCAGCTCACCACCACGGAGGTTTGGTCTTGGAGCTTTCTTT. Translating it yields CASSPPRRFGLGAFF. Variable domain in full (rest from reference TRBV18 and TRBJ1-1): NAGVMQNPRHLVRRRGQEARLRCSPMKGHSHVYWYRQLPEEGLKFMVYLQKENIIDESGMPKERFSAEFPKEGPSILRIQQVVRGDSAAYFCASSPPRRFGLGAFFGQGTRLTVV.